This T cell receptor beta chain was found in a study of metastatic and nonmetastatic thyroid tumors. About the study: Repertoires from blood and tumor or nodule tissue of malignant and benign thyroid patients were compared.

This clone was detected ten times or more. Thyroid surgery took place with no prior treatment in any patient. Authors' methods: To classify distant metastasis in papillary thyroid cancer, a model was built from CDR3 differences across clinicopathological groups. TCRdb re-processed the PCR reads through MiXCR. V and J calls and clone size were set by TCRdb, not the authors. The sample consists of 30,000 to 35,000 clones, approximately 16% of them appearing once. Looked up from germline, CDR1 is SGHTA and CDR2 is FQGTGA. V lost 4 bases and J lost 0, with 19 bases in between. CDR3 length: 19 amino acids. This sequence joins TRBV7-3 and TRBJ2-6; no firm D call. The sample consisted of blood. This clonotype was sampled from a male donor with papillary thyroid cancer or a benign thyroid nodule (not recorded which). Some clones in this sample may be carry-over from other donors' samples. Here the CDR3 reads CASSSIPSSAFSGANVLTF. The CDR3 DNA reads TGTGCCAGCAGCTCTATCCCCAGCTCGGCCTTCTCTGGGGCCAACGTCCTGACTTTC.